A selection of T cell receptor beta chains follows, all from one sample in a study of T cell changes during pregnancy in multiple sclerosis. The protocol was immunoSEQ multiplex PCR, while the TCRdb copy is restricted to in-frame clones and leaves out a portion. The table has roughly 63,000 clones, 90% seen once; the top ten hold more than 2%. Sample: peripheral blood, taken in the second trimester of pregnancy. The receptors originated from a female donor in good health, enrolled as a control in a pregnancy study. CDR3s include the opening cysteine and the closing phenylalanine or tryptophan. The D gene is left open where the match is weak. Part of the rows lack a size; the others show once, few, many or a class for expanded clones.

cdr3_aa | cdr3_nt | j_call | clone_size | d_call | v_call
CAIHLTGGASYEQFF | TGTGCCATCCACTTGACCGGGGGGGCCAGTTATGAGCAGTTCTTC | TRBJ2-1 | NA | TRBD2 | TRBV7-9
CSGGTSGYTDTQYF | TGCAGCGGCGGGACTAGCGGGTATACAGATACGCAGTATTTT | TRBJ2-3 | NA | TRBD2 | TRBV29-1
CSVELGPGAGELFF | TGCAGCGTTGAATTGGGCCCCGGGGCCGGGGAGCTGTTTTTT | TRBJ2-2 | NA | NA | TRBV29-1
CASIAAAFEPQHF | TGTGCCAGTATAGCTGCTGCCTTTGAACCCCAGCATTTT | TRBJ1-5 | NA | NA | TRBV19
CASTDRSGNTIYF | TGTGCCAGCACGGACAGGAGCGGAAACACCATATATTTT | TRBJ1-3 | NA | TRBD1 | TRBV6-5
CASNELESNQPQHF | TGTGCCAGTAACGAGCTGGAGAGCAATCAGCCCCAGCATTTT | TRBJ1-5 | NA | NA | TRBV2
CASSEEAGGIHTQYF | TGTGCCAGCAGTGAAGAGGCGGGGGGGATCCATACGCAGTATTTT | TRBJ2-3 | NA | TRBD2 | TRBV6-1
CASSESGGAKNIQYF | TGTGCCAGCAGTGAATCTGGGGGGGCCAAAAACATTCAGTACTTC | TRBJ2-4 | NA | NA | TRBV25-1
CAISAFSGSSYEQYF | TGTGCCATCAGTGCGTTTAGCGGGAGCTCCTACGAGCAGTACTTC | TRBJ2-7 | NA | TRBD2 | TRBV10-3
CASSPRGHNQPQHF | TGTGCCAGCAGTCCGCGGGGGCACAATCAGCCCCAGCATTTT | TRBJ1-5 | NA | NA | TRBV25-1
CAWSHRDEAFF | TGTGCCTGGAGTCACAGGGATGAAGCTTTCTTT | TRBJ1-1 | few | NA | TRBV30
CASSIGGHSDETQYF | TGTGCCAGTAGTATAGGCGGACACTCGGATGAGACCCAGTACTTC | TRBJ2-5 | NA | NA | TRBV19
CASSSLSYEQYF | TGTGCCAGCAGCTCCCTCTCCTACGAGCAGTACTTC | TRBJ2-7 | NA | NA | TRBV5-6
CASSTQRGYEQYF | TGCGCCAGCAGTACTCAGCGGGGCTACGAGCAGTACTTC | TRBJ2-7 | NA | TRBD2 | TRBV5-1
CASRPGSSYEQYF | TGTGCCAGCAGACCCGGGAGCTCCTACGAGCAGTACTTC | TRBJ2-7 | NA | NA | TRBV7-2
CASGLDTPTGPGELFF | TGTGCTAGTGGTTTGGATACACCAACAGGGCCCGGGGAGCTGTTTTTT | TRBJ2-2 | NA | NA | TRBV12-5
CASSLVQGEDTQYF | TGCGCCAGCAGCTTGGTGCAGGGTGAAGATACGCAGTATTTT | TRBJ2-3 | NA | NA | TRBV5-1
CASSSDRGAANEKLFF | TGTGCCAGCAGCTCGGACAGGGGTGCGGCTAATGAAAAACTGTTTTTT | TRBJ1-4 | NA | TRBD1 | TRBV5-4
CASSRPTNFRGSGDYEQYF | TGTGCCAGCAGCCGACCTACGAACTTCAGGGGGTCTGGGGACTACGAGCAGTACTTC | TRBJ2-7 | NA | TRBD1 | TRBV7-9
CASSLGAGGTDTQYF | TGCGCCAGCAGCTTGGGTGCCGGGGGCACAGATACGCAGTATTTT | TRBJ2-3 | NA | NA | TRBV5-1
CASSWPYQGGNYGYTF | TGTGCCAGCAGCTGGCCTTATCAGGGTGGGAACTATGGCTACACCTTC | TRBJ1-2 | NA | NA | TRBV5-6
CASSPGGPSTDTQYF | TGTGCCAGCAGCCCCGGGGGGCCGAGTACAGATACGCAGTATTTT | TRBJ2-3 | NA | NA | TRBV9
CASSPGAGARNTEAFF | TGTGCCAGCAGCCCCGGGGCAGGGGCTAGGAACACTGAAGCTTTCTTT | TRBJ1-1 | once | NA | TRBV9
CASSVTSGAYEQYF | TGTGCCAGCAGTGTGACTAGCGGAGCCTACGAGCAGTACTTC | TRBJ2-7 | NA | TRBD2 | TRBV28
CASSLVESQDYEQYF | TGTGCCAGCAGCTTAGTGGAATCCCAGGACTACGAGCAGTACTTC | TRBJ2-7 | NA | NA | TRBV7-2
CASSKSLAGVEDTQYF | TGTGCCAGCAGCAAATCCCTAGCGGGGGTGGAAGATACGCAGTATTTT | TRBJ2-3 | NA | TRBD2 | TRBV9
CASSSGTGAYEQYF | TGTGCCAGCAGTTCAGGGACAGGGGCCTACGAGCAGTACTTC | TRBJ2-7 | NA | TRBD1 | TRBV28
CASSDTRVNTEAFF | TGTGCCAGCAGTGACACCCGAGTGAACACTGAAGCTTTCTTT | TRBJ1-1 | NA | NA | TRBV2
CASSLSPAGSEQYF | TGTGCCAGCAGTTTATCTCCGGCTGGGAGCGAGCAGTACTTC | TRBJ2-7 | NA | NA | TRBV27
CASSYTGTSAHEQFF | TGTGCCAGCAGTTACACCGGGACTAGCGCCCATGAGCAGTTCTTC | TRBJ2-1 | NA | TRBD2 | TRBV6-5
CASSLYANYEQYF | TGTGCCAGCAGTTTATACGCGAACTACGAGCAGTACTTC | TRBJ2-7 | NA | NA | TRBV27
CASSEGGHTDTQYF | TGTGCCAGCAGTGAGGGGGGGCACACAGATACGCAGTATTTT | TRBJ2-3 | NA | NA | TRBV6-1
CASSFPGGASEAFF | TGTGCCAGCAGCTTTCCAGGGGGCGCCTCTGAAGCTTTCTTT | TRBJ1-1 | few | TRBD1 | TRBV5-4
CAWSVLGGRAKLFF | TGTGCCTGGAGTGTACTTGGGGGGAGGGCAAAACTGTTTTTT | TRBJ1-4 | NA | NA | TRBV30